The 26 T cell receptor beta chains reported below all come from one sample, sequenced in a study of Graves' ophthalmopathy and Graves' hyperthyroidism. RNA transcripts were the source from which TCR beta CDR3 regions were amplified. Investigators did first-round RT-PCR with HTBI primers, then second-round multiplex PCR. TCRdb ran MiXCR on the multiplex PCR reads and lists one entry per CDR3 protein. The data show hundreds of thousands of distinct CDR3 sequences, with around 45% seen just once and roughly 50% held by the top ten. The sample comprised peripheral blood. These receptors all come from an adult man with Graves' ophthalmopathy.

V and J are TRBV7-8 and TRBJ2-5; D call uncertain. Germline V lookup: CDR1 SGHVS, CDR2 FQNEAQ. CDR3 length: 15 residues. V dropped 1 base and J dropped 1 base, with 10 bases sitting between them. The CDR3 spells CASSLVRGVQETQYF. CDR3 DNA: TGTGCCAGCAGCTTAGTTCGCGGAGTCCAAGAGACCCAGTACTTC.

The chain links TRBV20-1 to TRBJ2-7; TRBD2 matches at 10 bases. V gave up 5 bases and J gave up 4 bases; unmatched junction bases: 11. CDR1 DFQATT and CDR2 SNEGSKA come from the germline V gene (reference sequence). The CDR3 is made up of 15 amino acids. DNA for the CDR3: TGCAGTGCTTTTACCGGACTAGCGGCAAATTACGAGCAGTACTTC. Translating it yields CSAFTGLAANYEQYF.

CDR3 in amino acids: CSPRRGAGERDTQYF. CDR3 nucleotides: TGCAGTCCCCGGCGAGGGGCGGGAGAGAGAGATACGCAGTATTTT. This chain connects TRBV20-1 to TRBJ2-3, with 7 positions matching TRBD2. V trimming: 8 bases; J trimming: 5 bases; junction bases outside the gene matches: 16. The CDR3 consists of 15 residues. Germline V gene data show CDR1 as DFQATT and CDR2 as SNEGSKA (reference sequence).

This clonotype has a single count. The V gene is TRBV7-6, the J gene TRBJ1-2; possible D gene TRBD1, 5 bases. With 5 bases removed from V and 4 bases from J, the gap between germline ends came to 17 bases. Germline loops: CDR1 SGHVS, CDR2 FNYEAQ. CDR3 length equals 15 residues. The CDR3 coding sequence is TGTGCCAGCAGCCTACATTCTCTCAGGGCCTATGGCTACACCTTC. Protein product: CASSLHSLRAYGYTF. Looking up the rest from reference TRBV7-6 and TRBJ1-2 gives the full variable domain: GAGVSQSPRYKVTKRGQDVALRCDPISGHVSLYWYRQALGQGPEFLTYFNYEAQQDKSGLPNDRFSAERPEGSISTLTIQRTEQRDSAMYRCASSLHSLRAYGYTFGSGTRLTVV.

Ten or more counts support this clonotype. This chain joins TRBV19 and TRBJ2-6; TRBD1 agrees at 7 bases. The V gene end was trimmed by 6 bases and the J gene end by 2 bases; junction bases not matched to a gene: 4. The germline CDR1 and CDR2 sequences are LNHDA and SQIVND (reference sequence). The CDR3 consists of 15 residues. CDR3 in amino acids: CASSLTGAGANVLTF. CDR3 DNA sequence: TGTGCCAGTAGCTTAACAGGGGCTGGGGCCAACGTCCTGACTTTC.

The gene calls are TRBV6-4 and TRBJ2-2; TRBD2 might be the D (5 bases). The germline V and J ends were trimmed by 3 bases and 6 bases, with 14 bases remaining between them. Per germline, CDR1 MRHNA and CDR2 SNTAGT. The CDR3 runs 15 residues. CDR3 nucleotides: TGTGCCAGCAGTGAGGAGGTTCTAACGGCCGGGGAGCTGTTTTTT. Protein sequence: CASSEEVLTAGELFF.

The chain uses TRBV5-8 and TRBJ2-5; D tentatively reads TRBD1 or TRBD2 (5 bases each). Germline V gene lookup returns CDR1 SGHTS and CDR2 YDEGEE. The length of the CDR3 is 14 residues. V was clipped by 4 bases and J by 2 bases, with 12 bases between them. CDR3 region: CASSQGRLQETQYF. CDR3 DNA sequence: TGTGCCAGCAGCCAGGGACGGTTACAAGAGACCCAGTACTTC.

A note on this clonotype: This may arise from a read error, as a much more abundant clone is one base away. The chain couples TRBV29-1 to TRBJ2-7, with TRBD2 as a possible D gene (6 bases). The germline gives CDR1 SQVTM, CDR2 ANQGSEA. Trimming removed 3 bases from V and 5 bases from J, with 8 bases in between. CDR3 length: 11 residues. The CDR3 nucleotides read TGCAGCGTTGAGGCGGGACACGAGCAGTACTTC. Translating gives CSVEAGHEQYF.

The table lists this clonotype with a few counts. J is TRBJ2-2 and V is TRBV29-1, with D uncertain. The V gene lost 4 bases and the J gene lost 1 base, with 13 bases spanning the gap. Germline V gene data show CDR1 as SQVTM and CDR2 as ANQGSEA. This CDR3 contains 15 residues. The CDR3 nucleotides read TGCAGCGTTGCCGGACCAATCCAGAACACCGGGGAGCTGTTTTTT. Translated: CSVAGPIQNTGELFF.

The rearrangement uses TRBV6-1 and TRBJ1-3; no definite D call. CDR3 size: 12 residues. From germline, CDR1 is MNHNS and CDR2 SASEGT. Trimming took 3 bases from V and 4 from J, leaving 4 bases between them. The CDR3 reads CASSEEGNTIYF. CDR3 sequence (DNA): TGTGCCAGCAGTGAGGAAGGAAACACCATATATTTT.

Here the CDR3 reads CASSFGTLNTGELFF. The CDR3 DNA reads as TGTGCCAGCAGCTTCGGGACTCTGAACACCGGGGAGCTGTTTTTT. The chain uses TRBV2 and TRBJ2-2; D is perhaps TRBD2 (6 bases). The germline V and J ends were trimmed by 6 bases and 1 base, with 12 bases remaining between them. Germline CDR1 SNHLY, CDR2 FYNNEI. This CDR3 contains 15 residues.

The V and J genes are TRBV6-5 and TRBJ1-2; D is uncertain. V lost 5 bases, J lost 8 bases, and 12 bases lay in between. Germline loops: CDR1 MNHEY, CDR2 SVGAGI. The CDR3 has 12 amino acids. The CDR3 DNA reads as TGTGCCAGCAGTGGGGATGCTAGGGGCTACACCTTC. It specifies CASSGDARGYTF.

The count of this clonotype is one. This chain joins TRBV7-2 and TRBJ2-3; D is undetermined. CDR1 and CDR2 from the germline V gene are SGHTA and FQGNSA. Trimming removed 5 bases at V and 4 bases at J, with 7 bases between. The CDR3 runs 12 residues. Written as DNA, the CDR3 is TGTGCCAGCAGCCTCTACCCAGATACGCAGTATTTT. It is translated as CASSLYPDTQYF.

A few counts support this clonotype. V and J are TRBV5-8 and TRBJ1-1; D unclear. The CDR3 has 14 residues. With 2 bases removed from V and 1 base from J, the gap between germline ends came to 9 bases. The germline V gene has CDR1 SGHTS and CDR2 YDEGEE. CDR3 DNA sequence: TGTGCCAGCAGCTTTCGACTGCAGAACACTGAAGCTTTCTTT. It specifies CASSFRLQNTEAFF.

This clonotype was detected a few times. The V call is TRBV7-2, the J call TRBJ2-5, with 7 nucleotides matching TRBD1. This CDR3 comprises 14 residues. Losses at the gene ends were 5 bases for V and 6 bases for J; bases not matched to a gene: 9. Germline lookup yields CDR1 SGHTA and CDR2 FQGNSA. The CDR3, as DNA: TGTGCCAGCAGCCTCGGGACAGTGGAAAAGACCCAGTACTTC. Amino acids: CASSLGTVEKTQYF. Full variable domain (rest looked up from reference TRBV7-2 and TRBJ2-5): GAGVSQSPSNKVTEKGKDVELRCDPISGHTALYWYRQSLGQGLEFLIYFQGNSAPDKSGLPSDRFSAERTGGSVSTLTIQRTQQEDSAVYLCASSLGTVEKTQYFGPGTRLLVL.

The chain uses TRBV5-1 and TRBJ2-7, with D perhaps TRBD2 (5 bases). V lost 7 bases and J lost 2, with 13 bases in between. Germline V gene data show CDR1 as SGHRS and CDR2 as YFSETQ. The CDR3 loop spans 13 amino acids. CDR3: CASPPSSTYEQYF. The CDR3 DNA follows: TGCGCCAGCCCCCCATCTAGCACCTACGAGCAGTACTTC.

The chain carries TRBV7-6 and TRBJ2-3, with no clear D. V gave up 8 bases and J gave up 0 bases, with 15 bases separating them. Germline CDR1 is SGHVS and CDR2 is FNYEAQ. The CDR3 is made up of 15 amino acids. DNA for the CDR3: TGTGCCAGCCGAGAATCGGTCTTAAGCACAGATACGCAGTATTTT. Encoded protein: CASRESVLSTDTQYF.

The chain carries TRBV7-3 and TRBJ2-1; either TRBD1 or TRBD2 may supply D (5 bases each). The germline gives CDR1 SGHTA, CDR2 FQGTGA. The CDR3 consists of 12 residues. The V and J ends lost 3 bases and 10 bases respectively, with 10 bases between them. CDR3 loop: CASSFGGREQFF. The CDR3 bases are TGTGCCAGCAGCTTTGGGGGTCGGGAGCAGTTCTTC.

The chain carries TRBV6-1 and TRBJ1-2; TRBD1 matches 8 bases. The CDR3 has 15 residues. Looked up from germline, CDR1 is MNHNS and CDR2 is SASEGT. Unmatched junction bases numbered 8, after V lost 5 bases and J lost 3 bases. The CDR3 is CASSPWDRRDYGYTF. The CDR3 region has the DNA TGTGCCAGCAGTCCCTGGGACAGGCGGGACTATGGCTACACCTTC.

V and J are TRBV5-1 and TRBJ2-7; TRBD1 matches at 9 bases. The CDR3 totals 15 residues. Per the germline V gene, CDR1 is SGHRS and CDR2 is YFSETQ. V was clipped by 4 bases and J by 4 bases; unmatched bases: 9. The CDR3 is CASSPGTGTVYEQYF. CDR3 nucleotides: TGCGCCAGCAGCCCCGGGACAGGGACCGTTTACGAGCAGTACTTC.

This clonotype was recorded a few times. The chain links TRBV5-1 to TRBJ1-5; D remains unclear. The V and J ends lost 5 bases and 4 bases respectively, with 13 bases between them. The CDR3 totals 14 residues. CDR1 and CDR2 from the germline V gene are SGHRS and YFSETQ. CDR3: CASSLSGLNQPQHF. CDR3 in DNA: TGCGCCAGCAGTTTGAGCGGCTTAAATCAGCCCCAGCATTTT.

The V and J genes are TRBV10-3 and TRBJ2-2; D is possibly TRBD1 (5 bases). CDR3 length: 16 residues. The V gene lost 7 bases and the J gene lost 7 bases, with 22 bases spanning the gap. CDR1 ENHRY and CDR2 SYGVKD come from the germline V gene. The CDR3 bases are TGTGCCATCACCTTGACCTCTACCCCAACAGGCGGGGAGCTGTTTTTT. Encoded protein: CAITLTSTPTGGELFF.

The V and J genes are TRBV9 and TRBJ1-4; 8 positions match TRBD1. Germline-derived CDR1 and CDR2 are SGDLS and YYNGEE. Trimming removed 3 bases from V and 7 bases from J; junction bases left unmatched: 5. The length of the CDR3 is 14 residues. The CDR3, as DNA: TGTGCCAGCAGCGCCGACAGGGGAGGTGAAAAACTGTTTTTT. Translation gives CASSADRGGEKLFF. The whole variable domain, remainder taken from reference TRBV9 and TRBJ1-4, is DSGVTQTPKHLITATGQRVTLRCSPRSGDLSVYWYQQSLDQGLQFLIQYYNGEERAKGNILERFSAQQFPDLHSELNLSSLELGDSALYFCASSADRGGEKLFFGSGTQLSVL.

This clonotype was seen a single time. The V and J genes are TRBV10-3 and TRBJ1-3; TRBD1 is a possible D gene (6 bases). CDR3 length equals 14 residues. V dropped 10 bases and J dropped 0 bases, with 13 bases sitting between them. Germline CDR1 ENHRY, CDR2 SYGVKD. The DNA of the CDR3 is TGTGCCAGCAGACGACAGGACTCTGGAAACACCATATATTTT. Its translation: CASRRQDSGNTIYF.

This clonotype has only a few counts. This chain uses TRBV2 with TRBJ2-7; a possible D gene is TRBD1 (7 bases). Germline V CDR1 and CDR2: SNHLY, FYNNEI. CDR3 length: 14 residues. V lost 7 bases and J 5 bases, leaving 18 bases between the germline ends. The CDR3 region has the DNA TGTGCCAGCACAACTTGGAGGGACAGCCACGAGCAGTACTTC. Amino acid sequence: CASTTWRDSHEQYF.

The sample holds one count of this clonotype. The V gene is TRBV7-2, the J gene TRBJ2-5; TRBD2 matches at 7 bases. The CDR3 spans 14 residues. V was pared by 6 bases and J by 1 base, with 5 bases of the junction left unmatched. Germline values: CDR1 SGHTA, CDR2 FQGNSA. The chain's CDR3 is CASRWGGGQETQYF. In DNA form, the CDR3 reads TGTGCCAGCAGGTGGGGCGGGGGCCAAGAGACCCAGTACTTC.